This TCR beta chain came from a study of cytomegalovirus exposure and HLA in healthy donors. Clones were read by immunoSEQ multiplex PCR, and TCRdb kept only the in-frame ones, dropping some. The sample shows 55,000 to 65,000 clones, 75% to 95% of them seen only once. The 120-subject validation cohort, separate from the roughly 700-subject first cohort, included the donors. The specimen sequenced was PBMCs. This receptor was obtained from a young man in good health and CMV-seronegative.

For the CDR3, the DNA is TGCGCCAGCAGCCAAGGACTAGCGGGTTCCTACAATGAGCAGTTCTTC. It yields the protein CASSQGLAGSYNEQFF. The rearrangement uses TRBV4-1 and TRBJ2-1, with 10 bases identical to TRBD2. This CDR3 is built from 16 residues. With 1 base clipped from V and 1 base from J, the junction kept 1 base outside the gene matches. Germline V gene sequence: CDR1 MGHRA, CDR2 YSYEKL.